Described below is a single T cell receptor beta chain sequence and its context. Its antigen is not identified. These data belong to a study of T cell clones after liver transplantation. Background on the study: A pre-transplant mixed lymphocyte reaction with TCRbeta sequencing defined graft-donor-reactive clones followed in post-transplant blood. Three of the eight recipients were HCV-positive; the rest had non-autoimmune, non-viral transplant indications. Until 12-24 months post-transplant, subjects got standard immunosuppression and no induction.

Regarding the study as a whole: Compared with third party-reactive sequences, donor-reactive ones declined more, independent of withdrawal success.

Only in-frame clones appear in the TCRdb table, and some are missing; sequencing was by immunoSEQ multiplex PCR. In the table there are tens of thousands of clones, about two thirds of which are singletons. Germline V lookup: CDR1 SGHNT, CDR2 YENEEA. The CDR3 runs to 15 residues. V shed 5 bases and J shed 2 bases, with 14 bases lying between them. The sample in question was CD4+ T cells from blood, obtained before liver transplant. This receptor was identified in a human donor who received a liver transplant. The rearrangement uses TRBV11-3 and TRBJ2-3; a possible D gene is TRBD2 (5 bases). The CDR3 sequence: CASSPGDPHTDTQYF. Written as DNA, the CDR3 is TGTGCCAGCAGCCCCGGGGATCCCCACACAGATACGCAGTATTTT.